This T cell receptor beta chain was obtained from a study of CD8+ T cells in alopecia areata. Noted treatment: oral pan-JAK inhibitor, 5-10 mg twice daily. Germline lookup yields CDR1 LNHDA and CDR2 SQIVND (reference sequence). The CDR3 is 15 residues long. Trimming took off 0 bases at V and 3 bases at J, with 12 bases between the two ends. The table lists this clone with a few counts. Sequencing relied on a cDNA template that was reverse transcribed from extracted RNA. TCRdb's copy holds only in-frame clones and misses some; the assay was immunoSEQ multiplex PCR. This repertoire shows 100,000 to 150,000 clones, approximately 52% found once; its top ten account for just under 30%.

V gene TRBV19 combines with J gene TRBJ2-7, with D tentatively TRBD1 or TRBD2 (5 bases each). The sample here was CD8+ T cells sorted from blood, taken at week 4, from a patient treated with tofacitinib. The sequence was obtained from a human donor with alopecia areata. The CDR3 region is CASSIDGATNYEQYF. CDR3 coding DNA: TGTGCCAGTAGTATAGACGGGGCCACCAACTACGAGCAGTACTTC.